One sample yielded the 17 T cell receptor beta chains listed below, sequenced in a study of blood T cell repertoires in COVID-19. Produced via immunoSEQ multiplex PCR; TCRdb's table is partial and in-frame only. The repertoire holds roughly 200,000 clones, around 89% seen once, with over 0.95% in the top ten. Sequencing input: PBMCs or T cells enriched from blood (not recorded which). The receptors derive from a man between 25 and 39 years old who had recovered from COVID-19.

The V call is TRBV4-2, the J call TRBJ2-7; the match to TRBD2 covers 11 bases. The CDR3 length is 17 residues. J was trimmed by 3 bases and V by 1 base; bases with no gene match: 8. CDR1 is LGHNA and CDR2 is YNFKEQ in the germline V gene. CDR3 sequence (DNA): TGTGCCAGCAGCCAAGCCACTAGCGGGGGTACTTTCTACGAGCAGTACTTC. Protein product: CASSQATSGGTFYEQYF.

The chain joins TRBV25-1 to TRBJ1-1; D is unresolved. The CDR3 consists of 14 residues. Germline lookup yields CDR1 MGHDK and CDR2 SYGVNS. V lost 0 bases to trimming and J lost 1 base, with 6 bases between them. The CDR3 loop is CASSEYQSNTEAFF. CDR3 DNA: TGTGCCAGCAGTGAATATCAGTCGAACACTGAAGCTTTCTTT. Full variable domain (outside the CDR3, taken from reference TRBV25-1 and TRBJ1-1): EADIYQTPRYLVIGTGKKITLECSQTMGHDKMYWYQQDPGMELHLIHYSYGVNSTEKGDLSSESTVSRIRTEHFPLTLESARPSHTSQYLCASSEYQSNTEAFFGQGTRLTVV.

On this clone: Distinct nucleotide sequences in the sample also encode this CDR3. This chain links TRBV9 with TRBJ2-3; D may be TRBD1 (6 bases). CDR3 length: 15 residues. V gave up 0 bases and J gave up 0 bases, with 8 bases separating them. From germline, CDR1 is SGDLS and CDR2 YYNGEE. CDR3 residues: CASSVGTASTDTQYF. The CDR3 DNA sequence: TGTGCCAGCAGCGTAGGGACAGCTAGCACAGATACGCAGTATTTT.

The chain couples TRBV14 to TRBJ1-6; possible D gene TRBD1, 5 bases. V lost 0 bases and J lost 7, with 10 bases in between. Germline-derived CDR1 and CDR2 are SGHDN and FVKESK. This CDR3 comprises 15 residues. CDR3 sequence: CASSQDGARNSPLHF. The CDR3 nucleotides are TGTGCCAGCAGCCAAGATGGGGCGCGGAATTCACCCCTCCACTTT. Full variable domain (outside the CDR3, taken from reference TRBV14 and TRBJ1-6): EAGVTQFPSHSVIEKGQTVTLRCDPISGHDNLYWYRRVMGKEIKFLLHFVKESKQDESGMPNNRFLAERTGGTYSTLKVQPAELEDSGVYFCASSQDGARNSPLHFGNGTRLTVT.

The V gene is TRBV6-2 or TRBV6-3, the J gene TRBJ1-5; D perhaps matches TRBD1 (5 bases). V shed 0 bases and J shed 9 bases, with 15 bases lying between them. Germline-derived CDR1 and CDR2 are MNHEY and SVGEGT. This CDR3 is 15 amino acids long. This CDR3 is CASSYSGGMAWPQHF. CDR3 in DNA: TGTGCCAGCAGTTACTCGGGGGGGATGGCATGGCCCCAGCATTTT.

V is TRBV6-1 and J is TRBJ1-3, with 9 positions matching TRBD1. The CDR3 is made up of 18 amino acids. Germline V gives CDR1 MNHNS, CDR2 SASEGT. With 3 bases clipped from V and 4 bases from J, the junction kept 13 bases outside the gene matches. The CDR3 sequence: CASSESGQGFQRGNTIYF. The DNA of the CDR3 is TGTGCCAGCAGTGAGTCAGGACAGGGGTTTCAACGCGGAAACACCATATATTTT.

The genes are TRBV5-8 and TRBJ2-5; 9 bases align to TRBD1. This CDR3 is built from 15 residues. Trimming took 4 bases from V and 4 from J; bases not matched to a gene: 8. Germline V gene lookup returns CDR1 SGHTS and CDR2 YDEGEE. CDR3 protein: CASSQDRGRVETQYF. In DNA, the CDR3 is TGTGCCAGCAGCCAGGACAGGGGAAGGGTAGAGACCCAGTACTTC.

The chain is built from TRBV7-2 and TRBJ1-2; perhaps TRBD1 as D (6 bases). This CDR3 has 14 amino acids. The germline V gene encodes CDR1 SGHTA and CDR2 FQGNSA. The V and J ends lost 5 bases and 4 bases respectively, with 14 bases between them. DNA of the CDR3: TGTGCCAGCAGCCCACACACAGGGAGCTATGGCTACACCTTC. It translates to CASSPHTGSYGYTF. Filled out from reference TRBV7-2 and TRBJ1-2, the complete variable domain reads GAGVSQSPSNKVTEKGKDVELRCDPISGHTALYWYRQSLGQGLEFLIYFQGNSAPDKSGLPSDRFSAERTGGSVSTLTIQRTQQEDSAVYLCASSPHTGSYGYTFGSGTRLTVV.

The chain uses TRBV5-1 and TRBJ2-7, with 9 bases that match TRBD2. The J segment lost 2 bases and the V segment lost 4 bases, leaving 4 bases of the junction unmatched. The CDR3 extends over 14 amino acids. Germline CDR1 SGHRS, CDR2 YFSETQ. The CDR3 DNA reads TGCGCCAGCAGCGTGACTAGCGGCACCTACGAGCAGTACTTC. Translation gives CASSVTSGTYEQYF.

This sequence joins TRBV5-1 and TRBJ2-7; D is perhaps TRBD2 (6 bases). CDR1 and CDR2 from the germline V gene are SGHRS and YFSETQ. This CDR3 is built from 15 residues. V was cut by 4 bases and J by 0 bases, with 14 bases left in between. The CDR3 region has the DNA TGCGCCAGCAGCGGCCAGAGCGGGCTCTCCTACGAGCAGTACTTC. Amino acid sequence: CASSGQSGLSYEQYF.

The chain employs TRBV28 and TRBJ1-6; TRBD1 aligns across 8 bases. Germline V gives CDR1 MDHEN, CDR2 SYDVKM. Trimming at V came to 9 bases and at J to 10 bases, leaving 11 bases not matched to a gene. This CDR3 has 14 residues. CDR3 DNA sequence: TGTGCCAGTAGTAAAACAGGGGGTGGATCACCCCTCCACTTT. Translating gives CASSKTGGGSPLHF.

V and J are TRBV9 and TRBJ2-3; 9 bases fit TRBD2. Trimming cost V 3 bases and J 3 bases; bases outside gene matches: 5. This CDR3 has 15 amino acids. Germline assignment: CDR1 SGDLS and CDR2 YYNGEE. The CDR3 nucleotides are TGTGCCAGCAGCGGTCGTAGCGGGAGTACAGATACGCAGTATTTT. This sequence encodes CASSGRSGSTDTQYF.

The chain is built from TRBV20-1 and TRBJ2-7; D call uncertain. V was trimmed by 3 bases and J by 1 base, leaving 10 bases between them. CDR1 and CDR2 (germline): DFQATT, SNEGSKA (reference sequence). The CDR3 is made up of 13 amino acids. CDR3 sequence (DNA): TGCAGTGCTAGTACTCGGAGATCCTACGAGCAGTACTTC. It specifies CSASTRRSYEQYF.

The chain combines TRBV19 with TRBJ1-3; tentative D call: TRBD1 (6 bases). Trimming removed 3 bases from V and 2 bases from J, with 8 bases in between. This CDR3 spans 14 amino acids. Per the germline V gene, CDR1 is LNHDA and CDR2 is SQIVND (reference sequence). CDR3 in amino acids: CASSINRAGNTIYF. The CDR3 coding sequence is TGTGCCAGTAGTATCAACAGGGCTGGAAACACCATATATTTT.

The genes are TRBV25-1 and TRBJ2-5; 7 bases agree with TRBD2. The CDR3 loop spans 15 amino acids. Germline lookup yields CDR1 MGHDK and CDR2 SYGVNS. Trimming took 2 bases from V and 5 from J; bases not matched to a gene: 8. The CDR3 here is CASSEAGVGIETQYF. The CDR3 nucleotides are TGTGCCAGCAGTGAAGCGGGGGTAGGGATCGAGACCCAGTACTTC.

This clone has more than one count but fewer than ten. At the DNA level, this CDR3 is encoded by other sequences in the same sample as well. The CDR3 region is CAIRQGASYNEQFF. CDR3 in DNA: TGTGCCATCAGGCAGGGGGCATCCTACAATGAGCAGTTCTTC. The J gene is TRBJ2-1, the V gene TRBV10-3; 8 bases match TRBD1. This CDR3 contains 14 residues. V shed 6 bases and J 1 base; nucleotides not matched to a gene: 2. Germline CDR1 is ENHRY and CDR2 is SYGVKD.

This clone was seen only a few times. This chain links TRBV14 with TRBJ1-1; D call uncertain. V lost 4 bases and J lost 1, with 7 bases in between. CDR1 and CDR2 (germline): SGHDN, FVKESK. This CDR3 spans 13 amino acids. The CDR3 sequence: CASSPRGNTEAFF. CDR3 in DNA: TGTGCCAGCAGCCCCCGAGGGAACACTGAAGCTTTCTTT.